The 18 T cell receptor beta chains below come from one sample, sequenced in a study of shared clonotypes between healthy human individuals. This table comes from immunoSEQ multiplex PCR, and its TCRdb copy is limited to in-frame clones, with some not included. The data hold 450,000 to 700,000 clones, with nearly 97% observed a single time. Naivety among CD8 cells was defined by CD45RO negativity and positive CCR7 selection, thereby excluding terminally differentiated effector memory CD45RA+ cells. The material sequenced was naive CD8+ T cells sorted from blood. All receptors come from a woman under 40 in good health.

The chain employs TRBV5-1 and TRBJ1-2, with 9 bases fitting TRBD1. The junction had 4 bases not matched to a gene; V was cut back by 4 bases and J by 6 bases. The CDR3 contains 13 residues. CDR1 is SGHRS, CDR2 YFSETQ, per germline. CDR3 nucleotides: TGCGCCAGCAGCACGGGACAGGGTGATGGCTACACCTTC. Translation gives CASSTGQGDGYTF.

The rearrangement joins TRBV6-1 to TRBJ2-2; D not certain. V was clipped by 7 bases and J by 7 bases, with 10 bases between them. The V gene's germline CDR1 is MNHNS and CDR2 SASEGT. This CDR3 comprises 12 residues. CDR3 amino acids: CASMGGFGELFF. CDR3 nucleotide sequence: TGTGCCAGCATGGGTGGGTTCGGGGAGCTGTTTTTT.

About this clone: Other DNA sequences from this sample encode an identical CDR3 as well. The chain has TRBV19 and TRBJ1-2; tentative D call: TRBD1 (5 bases). Trimming cost V 7 bases and J 6 bases, with 9 bases left between them. Germline-derived CDR1 and CDR2 are LNHDA and SQIVND (reference sequence). The CDR3 is 11 residues long. The CDR3 here is CASIGGNGYTF. CDR3 sequence (DNA): TGTGCCAGTATTGGGGGAAATGGCTACACCTTC.

The rearrangement links TRBV6-6 to TRBJ2-1; TRBD1 might be the D (5 bases). In germline, CDR1 is MNHNY, CDR2 SVGAGI (reference sequence). V lost 4 bases to trimming and J lost 7 bases, with 14 bases between them. CDR3 length: 14 amino acids. The CDR3: CASSLTELVNEQFF. For the CDR3, the DNA is TGTGCCAGCAGTTTGACAGAGTTGGTAAATGAGCAGTTCTTC.

The J gene is TRBJ2-5, the V gene TRBV5-1; 11 bases match TRBD1. The tail of the sequence fits TRBJ2-7 better, so the J call may be wrong. Per the germline V gene, CDR1 is SGHRS and CDR2 is YFSETQ. The CDR3 is 15 residues long. Here the CDR3 reads CASSLSPDRGHEQYF. The CDR3 DNA is TGCGCCAGCAGCTTATCACCGGACAGGGGGCACGAGCAGTACTTC.

The V call is TRBV19, the J call TRBJ1-1; maybe TRBD1 (5 bases). V was shortened by 6 bases and J by 1 base, with 9 bases between the two germline ends. This CDR3 is built from 13 residues. Germline CDR1 LNHDA, CDR2 SQIVND (reference sequence). The DNA of the CDR3 is TGTGCCAGTAGCCTCGGACAGAACACTGAAGCTTTCTTT. Protein sequence: CASSLGQNTEAFF.

The chain couples TRBV6-1 to TRBJ1-2; a possible D gene is TRBD1 (5 bases). V shed 1 base and J shed 2 bases, with 11 bases lying between them. This CDR3 is 15 amino acids long. Germline lookup yields CDR1 MNHNS and CDR2 SASEGT. CDR3 residues: CASSEGTYVNYGYTF. CDR3 in DNA: TGTGCCAGCAGTGAAGGGACATACGTCAACTATGGCTACACCTTC.

V gene TRBV14 combines with J gene TRBJ2-1; D tentatively fits TRBD1 or TRBD2 (5 bases each). The CDR3 is made up of 16 amino acids. CDR1 is SGHDN and CDR2 is FVKESK in the germline V gene. Trimming removed 2 bases at V and 3 bases at J, with 14 bases between. Written as DNA, the CDR3 is TGTGCCAGCAGCCAACATGGGGCAGGACTCTACAATGAGCAGTTCTTC. Residues: CASSQHGAGLYNEQFF. The full variable domain, with the rest looked up from reference TRBV14 and TRBJ2-1, is EAGVTQFPSHSVIEKGQTVTLRCDPISGHDNLYWYRRVMGKEIKFLLHFVKESKQDESGMPNNRFLAERTGGTYSTLKVQPAELEDSGVYFCASSQHGAGLYNEQFFGPGTRLTVL.

The chain has TRBV27 and TRBJ2-7, with D perhaps matching TRBD1 or TRBD2 (5 bases each). Trimming cost V 1 base and J 1 base, with 11 bases left between them. The V gene's germline CDR1 is MNHEY and CDR2 SMNVEV (reference sequence). The CDR3 is made up of 15 amino acids. The CDR3 region is CASSLFPGASYEQYF. The CDR3, as DNA: TGTGCCAGCAGTTTATTCCCCGGGGCTTCCTACGAGCAGTACTTC.

This chain connects TRBV2 to TRBJ1-4; D is possibly TRBD1 (5 bases). Germline-derived CDR1 and CDR2 are SNHLY and FYNNEI. Trimming took off 4 bases at V and 2 bases at J, with 11 bases between the two ends. CDR3 length: 15 amino acids. For the CDR3, the DNA is TGTGCCAGCAGTGGGGAGGGACTGACTAATGAAAAACTGTTTTTT. Encoded protein: CASSGEGLTNEKLFF. The whole variable domain, filled in from reference TRBV2 and TRBJ1-4, reads EPEVTQTPSHQVTQMGQEVILRCVPISNHLYFYWYRQILGQKVEFLVSFYNNEISEKSEIFDDQFSVERPDGSNFTLKIRSTKLEDSAMYFCASSGEGLTNEKLFFGSGTQLSVL.

The chain employs TRBV7-3 and TRBJ2-3; D remains unclear. Trimming removed 8 bases from V and 2 bases from J, with 17 bases in between. This CDR3 has 15 residues. CDR1 and CDR2 from the germline V gene are SGHTA and FQGTGA. CDR3 nucleotides: TGTGCCAGCTCCAGAACTACAGCAGCCACAGATACGCAGTATTTT. This translates into CASSRTTAATDTQYF.

The CDR3 loop is CASIRGRGTGELFF. DNA of the CDR3: TGTGCCAGCATCAGGGGGCGCGGGACCGGGGAGCTGTTTTTT. The chain joins TRBV7-9 to TRBJ2-2; 8 bases are shared with TRBD1. The CDR3 extends over 14 amino acids. The germline V gene has CDR1 SEHNR and CDR2 FQNEAQ (reference sequence). V was pared by 7 bases and J by 5 bases, with 6 bases of the junction left unmatched.

The gene calls are TRBV6-6 and TRBJ2-1; D possibly uses TRBD1 or TRBD2 (5 bases each). The CDR3 length is 15 residues. The ends were cut back, 6 bases at V and 4 bases at J, with 16 bases in the middle. From germline, CDR1 is MNHNY and CDR2 SVGAGI (reference sequence). CDR3 coding DNA: TGTGCCAGCAGCGTAACAGGTCCGGGGTACAATGAGCAGTTCTTC. It yields the protein CASSVTGPGYNEQFF.

This sequence joins TRBV7-9 and TRBJ2-3; D might be TRBD1 (6 bases). CDR3 size: 15 residues. The V gene's germline CDR1 is SEHNR and CDR2 FQNEAQ (reference sequence). V lost 5 bases to trimming and J lost 0 bases, with 12 bases between them. CDR3 in amino acids: CASSRVGGSTDTQYF. The CDR3 DNA follows: TGTGCCAGCAGCCGGGTAGGGGGAAGCACAGATACGCAGTATTTT.

CDR3 protein: CASRKTGGEKLFF. The CDR3 DNA sequence: TGCGCCAGCAGAAAGACAGGGGGCGAAAAACTGTTTTTT. The chain carries TRBV5-1 and TRBJ1-4, with 10 bases aligning to TRBD1. CDR3 length equals 13 residues. J lost 8 bases, V lost 5 bases, and 3 bases had no gene match. CDR1 and CDR2 (germline): SGHRS, YFSETQ. The complete variable domain, with remaining parts taken from reference TRBV5-1 and TRBJ1-4, reads KAGVTQTPRYLIKTRGQQVTLSCSPISGHRSVSWYQQTPGQGLQFLFEYFSETQRNKGNFPGRFSGRQFSNSRSEMNVSTLELGDSALYLCASRKTGGEKLFFGSGTQLSVL.

This clone was counted once. This chain joins TRBV5-1 and TRBJ1-1, with D maybe TRBD1 (5 bases). The CDR3 loop spans 14 amino acids. Germline lookup yields CDR1 SGHRS and CDR2 YFSETQ. V was shortened by 3 bases and J by 5 bases, with 14 bases between the two germline ends. CDR3 protein: CASSSGRGRTEAFF. The DNA for the CDR3 is TGCGCCAGCAGCTCGGGACGGGGCCGTACTGAAGCTTTCTTT. The whole variable domain, filled in from reference TRBV5-1 and TRBJ1-1, reads KAGVTQTPRYLIKTRGQQVTLSCSPISGHRSVSWYQQTPGQGLQFLFEYFSETQRNKGNFPGRFSGRQFSNSRSEMNVSTLELGDSALYLCASSSGRGRTEAFFGQGTRLTVV.

The genes are TRBV29-1 and TRBJ2-3; 12 positions match TRBD2. The CDR3 totals 17 residues. The V gene end was trimmed by 3 bases and the J gene end by 5 bases; junction bases not matched to a gene: 12. Germline V lookup: CDR1 SQVTM, CDR2 ANQGSEA. In DNA form, the CDR3 reads TGCAGCGTTGACCCAATCCGACTAGCGGGAGTTGTAGATACGCAGTATTTT. Translated, it gives CSVDPIRLAGVVDTQYF.

The chain combines TRBV29-1 with TRBJ2-3, with D maybe TRBD1 (5 bases). The CDR3 extends over 14 amino acids. Looked up from germline, CDR1 is SQVTM and CDR2 is ANQGSEA. The V end was cut by 1 base, the J end by 2 bases, with 10 bases between. The CDR3 DNA reads TGCAGCGTTGAAGTAGGGGATTCCACAGATACGCAGTATTTT. Protein product: CSVEVGDSTDTQYF.